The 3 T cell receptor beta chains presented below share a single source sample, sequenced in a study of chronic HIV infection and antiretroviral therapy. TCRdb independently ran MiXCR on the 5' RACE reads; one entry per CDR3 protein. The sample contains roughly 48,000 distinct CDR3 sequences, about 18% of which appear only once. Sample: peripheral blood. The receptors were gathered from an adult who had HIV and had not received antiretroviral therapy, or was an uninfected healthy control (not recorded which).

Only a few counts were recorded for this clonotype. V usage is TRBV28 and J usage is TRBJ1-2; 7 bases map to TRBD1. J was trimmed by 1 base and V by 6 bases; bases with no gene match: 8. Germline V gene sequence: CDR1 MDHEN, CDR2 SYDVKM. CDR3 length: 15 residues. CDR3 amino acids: CASSQGGTLNYGYTF. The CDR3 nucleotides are TGTGCCAGCAGCCAGGGGGGGACCCTTAACTATGGCTACACCTTC.

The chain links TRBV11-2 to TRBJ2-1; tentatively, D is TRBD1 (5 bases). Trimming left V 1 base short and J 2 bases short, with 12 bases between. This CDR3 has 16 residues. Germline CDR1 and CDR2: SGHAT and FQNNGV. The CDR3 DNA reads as TGTGCCAGCAGCTTAGTGCAGGGATTGACCTACAATGAGCAGTTCTTC. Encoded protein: CASSLVQGLTYNEQFF.

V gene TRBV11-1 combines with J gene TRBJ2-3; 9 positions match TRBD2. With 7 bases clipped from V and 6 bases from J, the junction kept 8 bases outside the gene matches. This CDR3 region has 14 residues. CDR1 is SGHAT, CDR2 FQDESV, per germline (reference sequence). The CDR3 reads CASTRASGTDTQYF. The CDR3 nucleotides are TGTGCCAGCACCAGGGCTAGCGGGACCGATACGCAGTATTTT.